This TCR beta chain appears in the sequencing data of a study of monozygotic twins with inflammatory bowel disease. Study results and limitations: No discrimination was achieved between different T cell subtypes. Limited power may explain why concordant and discordant twins showed no difference in repertoire similarity. In these data, no single strong IBD-associated signal or clonotype received support.

TCRdb reanalyzed the 5' RACE reads and collapses them to one entry per CDR3 protein, without DNA. Here the sample table reports about 330,000 distinct CDR3 sequences. The CDR3 sequence is 16 residues long. Germline V gives CDR1 SNHLY, CDR2 FYNNEI. Comments on this clonotype: Its matching antigen is unknown.

The source of this sequence is a human donor with ulcerative colitis or Crohn's disease, or a healthy co-twin of an affected twin (not recorded which). The chain is built from TRBV2 and TRBJ1-2; the D gene TCRdb calls, TRBD1, cannot be checked with no DNA. The sample consisted of blood. CDR3 loop: CASSDKRTGLKVGYTF. The full variable domain, in which reference TRBV2 and TRBJ1-2 provide the parts outside the CDR3, is EPEVTQTPSHQVTQMGQEVILRCVPISNHLYFYWYRQILGQKVEFLVSFYNNEISEKSEIFDDQFSVERPDGSNFTLKIRSTKLEDSAMYFCASSDKRTGLKVGYTFGSGTRLTVV.